This T cell receptor (beta chain) emerged from a study of neoadjuvant anti-PD-1 for oral cavity cancer. On the study more broadly: Around day 43, patients without progression received a fourth nivolumab dose before surgery.

Study results and limitations: Treg/Th17 ratio rose with pretreatment blood and fell with post-treatment tumor TCRbeta clonality. Each response group had just a few patients in TCR analyses.

Blood cells were analyzed directly, without culture or expansion. Trimming stripped 9 bases from V and 3 bases from J, with 13 bases between. CDR3 length: 12 residues. This table comes from immunoSEQ multiplex PCR, and its TCRdb copy is limited to in-frame clones, with some not included. The table includes tens of thousands of clones, 80% to 90% detected once. On this clone: No antigen is known for it.

This receptor was identified in a person aged 35-79 years with oral cavity squamous cell carcinoma. The V gene is TRBV5-3, the J gene TRBJ2-7, with D possibly matching TRBD1 (6 bases). TRBV5-3 is an ORF for which the function is uncertain. The source material was PBMCs, sampled before nivolumab (anti-PD-1) treatment. The CDR3 bases are TGTGCCAAGGCCCAGGGGAGCTACGAGCAGTACTTC. Translating it yields CAKAQGSYEQYF.